Reported below is one T cell receptor (beta chain). This entry comes from a study of blood T cell repertoires in COVID-19. In the study overall: Material from acute and convalescent COVID-19 was sourced from the United States, Italy and Spain.

Methods used by the authors: Nucleated cell number was recorded as an estimate derived from reference gene primer amplification. TCRdb's table, derived via immunoSEQ multiplex PCR, lists solely in-frame clones and lacks some. V, J and clone size reflect that table, while D and trimming were determined from the DNA. The sample yields fewer than 200,000 clones, roughly 93% seen once. Germline V gene data show CDR1 as PRHDT and CDR2 as FYEKMQ (reference sequence). The CDR3 runs 16 residues. Losses at the gene ends were 5 bases for V and 0 bases for J; bases not matched to a gene: 7. The receptor was derived from a man aged 18 to 30 with COVID-19, enrolled during active disease. V gene TRBV13 combines with J gene TRBJ2-1, with 7 positions matching TRBD2. Source material: peripheral blood. CDR3 in amino acids: CASSPTSESSYNEQFF. The CDR3 DNA reads TGTGCCAGCAGCCCCACTAGCGAAAGCTCCTACAATGAGCAGTTCTTC.